Below, 21 T cell receptor beta chains from the same sample are listed, as sequenced in a study of cytomegalovirus exposure and HLA in healthy donors. The PCR made use of 60 Vbeta and 13 Jbeta primers. Data came from immunoSEQ multiplex PCR; TCRdb stores just in-frame clones and leaves some out. The sample records 150,000 to 200,000 clones, 84% being singletons. The sequencing sample was made of PBMCs. The receptors stem from a girl aged 2-9 years in good health and CMV-seropositive.

The table lists this clone with a count of one. The chain employs TRBV29-1 and TRBJ2-2; 7 bases agree with TRBD2. The CDR3 runs to 14 residues. V trimming: 6 bases; J trimming: 5 bases; junction bases outside the gene matches: 9. Germline V lookup: CDR1 SQVTM, CDR2 ANQGSEA. The CDR3 DNA follows: TGCAGCGTAGTACTCGGGGGGAGGACCGGGGAGCTGTTTTTT. Its translation is CSVVLGGRTGELFF.

In DNA, the CDR3 is TGCGCCAGCAGCTTGGACTCAGGCGACAGCTCTGGAAACACCATATATTTT. Amino acids: CASSLDSGDSSGNTIYF. The chain combines TRBV5-1 with TRBJ1-3, with D possibly being TRBD1 (5 bases). The length of the CDR3 is 17 residues. CDR1 and CDR2 (germline): SGHRS, YFSETQ. V lost 0 bases to trimming and J lost 0 bases, with 13 bases between them. The full variable domain, with the rest looked up from reference TRBV5-1 and TRBJ1-3, is KAGVTQTPRYLIKTRGQQVTLSCSPISGHRSVSWYQQTPGQGLQFLFEYFSETQRNKGNFPGRFSGRQFSNSRSEMNVSTLELGDSALYLCASSLDSGDSSGNTIYFGEGSWLTVV.

V usage is TRBV15 and J usage is TRBJ2-7; no firm D call. The CDR3 runs to 13 residues. CDR1 is LNHNV, CDR2 YYDKDF, per germline (reference sequence). V lost 1 base to trimming and J lost 3 bases, with 7 bases between them. The CDR3 here is CATSRGHSYEQYF. The CDR3 nucleotides are TGTGCCACCAGCAGAGGACACAGCTACGAGCAGTACTTC.

The rearrangement links TRBV19 to TRBJ2-7, with TRBD1 matching 7 bases. Looked up from germline, CDR1 is LNHDA and CDR2 is SQIVND (reference sequence). V shed 9 bases, J shed 5 bases, and the junction held 4 bases outside the gene matches. This CDR3 spans 11 amino acids. The CDR3 region is CASQDRDEQYF. The CDR3 DNA follows: TGTGCCAGCCAAGACAGGGACGAGCAGTACTTC.

The genes are TRBV7-4 and TRBJ1-1; 11 bases fit TRBD1. CDR3 length: 21 residues. Germline V gene lookup returns CDR1 SGHVT and CDR2 SQSDAQ. Trimming removed 2 bases from V and 3 bases from J; junction bases left unmatched: 20. The CDR3 loop reads CASSLFAQTGQGARRYTEAFF. For the CDR3, the DNA is TGTGCCAGCAGCTTATTTGCCCAAACCGGACAGGGGGCGCGAAGGTACACTGAAGCTTTCTTT. Full variable domain (rest looked up from reference TRBV7-4 and TRBJ1-1): GAGVSQSPRYKVAKRGRDVALRCDSISGHVTLYWYRQTLGQGSEVLTYSQSDAQRDKSGRPSGRFSAERPERSVSTLKIQRTEQGDSAVYLCASSLFAQTGQGARRYTEAFFGQGTRLTVV.

This chain uses TRBV27 with TRBJ2-7; D might be TRBD1 (7 bases). CDR3 size: 13 residues. In germline, CDR1 is MNHEY, CDR2 SMNVEV (reference sequence). Trimming took off 5 bases at V and 6 bases at J, with 14 bases between the two ends. The CDR3 sequence is CASSQQGTREQYF. CDR3 DNA: TGTGCCAGCAGTCAACAGGGGACTCGCGAGCAGTACTTC.

The chain joins TRBV6-6 to TRBJ2-2; D is unclear. CDR1 and CDR2 from the germline V gene are MNHNY and SVGAGI (reference sequence). V lost 6 bases and J 2 bases, leaving 7 bases between the germline ends. The CDR3 has 13 amino acids. For the CDR3, the DNA is TGTGCCAGCAGCCAGATTAACACCGGGGAGCTGTTTTTT. Translation gives CASSQINTGELFF.

This chain uses TRBV10-3 with TRBJ2-5; possibly TRBD1 for D (5 bases). Germline CDR1 ENHRY, CDR2 SYGVKD. The CDR3 extends over 13 amino acids. The germline V and J ends were trimmed by 3 bases and 5 bases, with 10 bases remaining between them. The CDR3 here is CAISDRVAETQYF. The DNA for the CDR3 is TGTGCCATCAGTGACAGGGTTGCGGAGACCCAGTACTTC.

This chain uses TRBV4-1 with TRBJ2-3; D unresolved. This CDR3 is 16 amino acids long. Germline V lookup: CDR1 MGHRA, CDR2 YSYEKL. V shed 1 base and J shed 2 bases, with 13 bases lying between them. The CDR3: CASSQGSVILTDTQYF. The CDR3 nucleotides are TGCGCCAGCAGCCAAGGAAGCGTTATCCTCACAGATACGCAGTATTTT.

This clone was counted a single time. The chain uses TRBV6-1 and TRBJ2-5; the D gene is possibly TRBD2 (6 bases). The CDR3 is 14 residues long. Trimming took off 8 bases at V and 5 bases at J, with 18 bases between the two ends. Germline-derived CDR1 and CDR2 are MNHNS and SASEGT. CDR3 sequence (DNA): TGTGCCAGCCGCCCTTACGGGGGAAGGGAGACCCAGTACTTC. Its protein product is CASRPYGGRETQYF.

J is TRBJ2-5 and V is TRBV9; unclear D gene. This CDR3 has 13 amino acids. The germline V and J ends were trimmed by 2 bases and 5 bases, with 10 bases remaining between them. Germline values: CDR1 SGDLS, CDR2 YYNGEE. The CDR3 DNA reads TGTGCCAGCAGCGTGCGCCTCAGGGAGACCCAGTACTTC. Its protein is CASSVRLRETQYF.

The chain uses TRBV4-1 and TRBJ2-2; TRBD2 matches 9 bases. V was clipped by 1 base and J by 6 bases; unmatched bases: 9. This CDR3 contains 17 residues. Germline V lookup: CDR1 MGHRA, CDR2 YSYEKL. The chain's CDR3 is CASSQGTISGGSGELFF. In nucleotides, the CDR3 is TGCGCCAGCAGCCAAGGTACCATTAGCGGGGGATCCGGGGAGCTGTTTTTT.

This chain uses TRBV2 with TRBJ1-6, with a possible D match to TRBD1 (6 bases). The CDR3 runs to 14 residues. Trimming removed 5 bases at V and 7 bases at J, with 12 bases between. Germline V CDR1 and CDR2: SNHLY, FYNNEI. The CDR3 coding sequence is TGTGCCAGCAGTTCTAGACAGGAAAATTCACCCCTCCACTTT. The encoded protein is CASSSRQENSPLHF.

The chain's CDR3 is CAISESAGILGEQYF. CDR3 DNA: TGTGCCATCAGTGAGTCGGCAGGGATTTTAGGAGAGCAGTACTTC. The genes are TRBV10-3 and TRBJ2-7; possibly TRBD1 for D (5 bases). This CDR3 is built from 15 residues. Germline V gene data show CDR1 as ENHRY and CDR2 as SYGVKD. V was clipped by 0 bases and J by 7 bases, with 16 bases between them.

A single count supports this clone. The chain is built from TRBV5-6 and TRBJ1-2; possibly TRBD1 for D (6 bases). The CDR3 is 13 amino acids. Germline values: CDR1 SGHDT, CDR2 YYEEEE. Trimming stripped 4 bases from V and 3 bases from J, with 10 bases between. The CDR3 region is CASSPTGYYGYTF. CDR3 in DNA: TGTGCCAGCAGCCCAACAGGGTACTATGGCTACACCTTC.

The chain has TRBV5-5 and TRBJ1-4; TRBD1 matches 7 bases. With V trimmed by 9 bases and J by 8 bases, 7 bases remained unmatched. The CDR3 runs to 12 residues. The germline V gene has CDR1 SGHKS and CDR2 YYEKEE (reference sequence). The CDR3 coding sequence is TGTGCCAAACACAGGGGTAACGAAAAACTGTTTTTT. Residues: CAKHRGNEKLFF.

The J gene is TRBJ2-1, the V gene TRBV19; perhaps TRBD2 as D (5 bases). With 0 bases removed from V and 10 bases from J, the gap between germline ends came to 13 bases. Germline V lookup: CDR1 LNHDA, CDR2 SQIVND (reference sequence). This CDR3 contains 14 residues. The CDR3 protein is CASSIDRGKDEQFF. The CDR3 coding sequence is TGTGCCAGTAGTATAGATCGGGGAAAGGACGAGCAGTTCTTC.

This clone was counted a few times. The chain uses TRBV5-1 and TRBJ1-1, with 8 bases aligning to TRBD1. The length of the CDR3 is 16 residues. Germline V gene lookup returns CDR1 SGHRS and CDR2 YFSETQ. The junction had 6 bases not matched to a gene; V was cut back by 1 base and J by 1 base. The CDR3 DNA reads as TGCGCCAGCAGCTTGCCCTGGACAGGGCCGAACACTGAAGCTTTCTTT. It yields the protein CASSLPWTGPNTEAFF.

V and J are TRBV27 and TRBJ1-3; 12 positions match TRBD1. This CDR3 region has 16 residues. The V segment lost 6 bases and the J segment 6 bases; nucleotides outside the gene matches: 9. CDR1 MNHEY and CDR2 SMNVEV come from the germline V gene (reference sequence). The CDR3 loop reads CASSPLGGQGANTIYF. CDR3 nucleotides: TGTGCCAGCAGCCCGCTAGGGGGACAGGGGGCAAACACCATATATTTT.

This clone has just one count. The rearrangement uses TRBV5-4 and TRBJ2-1; TRBD1 is a possible D gene (6 bases). The V and J ends lost 0 bases and 5 bases respectively, with 12 bases between them. Germline lookup yields CDR1 SGHNT and CDR2 YYREEE (reference sequence). CDR3 size: 15 residues. The CDR3: CASSLAQGKNNEQFF. DNA of the CDR3: TGTGCCAGCAGCTTGGCGCAGGGGAAGAACAATGAGCAGTTCTTC.

V and J are TRBV5-4 and TRBJ1-2; a weak D match, TRBD1 (5 bases). The ends were cut back, 3 bases at V and 4 bases at J, with 19 bases in the middle. Germline CDR1 SGHNT, CDR2 YYREEE (reference sequence). This CDR3 region has 16 residues. The CDR3 spells CASSSSPPGFPYGYTF. CDR3 bases: TGTGCCAGCAGCTCATCTCCTCCAGGGTTCCCCTATGGCTACACCTTC.